A selection of T cell receptor beta chains follows, all from one sample in a study of technical replicates of blood from several donors. Libraries were prepared by immunoSEQ multiplex PCR; TCRdb keeps only in-frame clonotypes and omits some of them. The table includes approximately 79,000 clones, approximately 96% detected once. The specimen sequenced was T cells isolated from PBMCs. These receptor sequences come from a human donor in good health. Each CDR3 is given with its conserved first and last residue. The order of the fields is V gene, clone size, CDR3 length, D gene, J gene, CDR3 protein, CDR3 DNA. The D gene is left open where the match is weak. Clone size is given for some rows only: seen once, a few or many times, or a class if the clone is expanded.

V: TRBV7-6; size: -; length: 14; D: TRBD1; J: TRBJ1-2; CDR3: CASSLGQGYDGYTF; DNA: TGTGCCAGCAGCCTAGGACAGGGATACGATGGCTACACCTTC
V: TRBV2; size: -; length: 19; D: -; J: TRBJ2-3; CDR3: CASTWLGIGGSSSTDTQYF; DNA: TGTGCCAGCACGTGGCTGGGCATTGGCGGGTCCTCTAGCACAGATACGCAGTATTTT
V: TRBV5-4; size: -; length: 14; D: TRBD2; J: TRBJ2-7; CDR3: CASSGTSGRYEQYF; DNA: TGTGCCAGCAGTGGGACTAGCGGCCGTTACGAGCAGTACTTC
V: TRBV7-2; size: -; length: 15; D: TRBD2; J: TRBJ2-5; CDR3: CASSLVAGGPETQYF; DNA: TGTGCCAGCAGCTTAGTTGCGGGAGGGCCGGAGACCCAGTACTTC
V: TRBV6-6; size: -; length: 14; D: -; J: TRBJ1-4; CDR3: CATNSLGRREKLFF; DNA: TGTGCCACGAACTCCCTGGGGAGGAGGGAAAAACTGTTTTTT
V: TRBV7-9; size: -; length: 13; D: -; J: TRBJ1-1; CDR3: CASSTTEGRVAFF; DNA: TGTGCCAGCAGCACCACGGAAGGGAGGGTAGCTTTCTTT
V: TRBV5-6; size: -; length: 16; D: TRBD1; J: TRBJ1-2; CDR3: CASRGDSRDNNYGYTF; DNA: TGTGCCAGCAGAGGGGACAGTAGAGACAATAACTATGGCTACACCTTC
V: TRBV30; size: few; length: 13; D: -; J: TRBJ1-2; CDR3: CAWRQITGWGYTF; DNA: TGTGCCTGGAGGCAAATTACAGGATGGGGCTACACCTTC
V: TRBV6-6; size: -; length: 14; D: -; J: TRBJ1-5; CDR3: CASSYSQINQPQHF; DNA: TGTGCCAGCAGTTACTCCCAGATAAATCAGCCCCAGCATTTT
V: TRBV4-1; size: once; length: 16; D: -; J: TRBJ2-7; CDR3: CASSQESRTPGYEQYF; DNA: TGCGCCAGCAGCCAAGAAAGCCGAACACCAGGATACGAGCAGTACTTC
V: TRBV2; size: once; length: 16; D: TRBD2; J: TRBJ2-3; CDR3: CASSSRAGGPPDTQYF; DNA: TGTGCCAGCAGTTCCCGAGCGGGGGGGCCCCCAGATACGCAGTATTTT
V: TRBV21-1; size: -; length: 20; D: -; J: TRBJ2-1; CDR3: CASSKGKGLAGGRIGNEQFF; DNA: TGTGCCAGCAGCAAAGGAAAGGGACTAGCGGGGGGGAGAATTGGCAATGAGCAGTTCTTC
V: TRBV28; size: -; length: 17; D: -; J: TRBJ2-2; CDR3: CASSLWGNSGNTGELFF; DNA: TGTGCCAGCAGTTTATGGGGGAATAGCGGTAACACCGGGGAGCTGTTTTTT
V: TRBV21-1; size: -; length: 19; D: -; J: TRBJ1-5; CDR3: CASSKPSFGGGSLDQPQHF; DNA: -
V: TRBV10-3; size: -; length: 15; D: TRBD2; J: TRBJ2-7; CDR3: CAIRTPLAGIYEQYF; DNA: TGTGCCATCAGAACTCCTTTAGCGGGTATCTACGAGCAGTACTTC
V: TRBV4-1; size: -; length: 13; D: TRBD1; J: TRBJ2-5; CDR3: CASSQRQGETQYF; DNA: TGCGCCAGCAGCCAAAGACAGGGAGAGACCCAGTACTTC
V: TRBV6-5; size: -; length: 15; D: TRBD2; J: TRBJ2-2; CDR3: CASSSGGLASGELFF; DNA: TGTGCCAGCAGTTCGGGGGGACTAGCGAGCGGGGAGCTGTTTTTT